Below are 16 T cell receptor beta chains sequenced from a single sample in a study of read filtering for tumor transcriptome and immune sequencing. From around 440 ng of RNA, a library with molecular barcoded alpha/delta and beta/gamma adaptors was made. TCRdb re-called the reads with MiXCR, one entry per CDR3 protein. Of 100,000 to 150,000 distinct CDR3 sequences listed, over 10% are singletons. Sequencing was performed on a population of CD138-negative cells sorted from bone marrow. Receptor source: a donor at least 40 years old with multiple myeloma.

This clonotype was recorded at least ten times. The J gene is TRBJ2-2, the V gene TRBV6-1, with D unclear. The V gene lost 3 bases and the J gene lost 2 bases, with 16 bases spanning the gap. The CDR3 is 17 amino acids. CDR1 and CDR2 (germline): MNHNS, SASEGT. The CDR3 loop reads CASSDRVGSLNTGELFF. CDR3 nucleotides: TGTGCCAGCAGTGATCGGGTGGGCAGCCTCAACACCGGGGAGCTGTTTTTT.

This clonotype was seen ten or more times. V is TRBV6-5 and J is TRBJ1-4; possible D gene TRBD1, 5 bases. Trimming cost V 6 bases and J 0 bases, with 11 bases left between them. Germline CDR1 and CDR2: MNHEY and SVGAGI. The CDR3 is 15 amino acids. The DNA for the CDR3 is TGTGCCAGCAGAACAGGAGTTTCAACTAATGAAAAACTGTTTTTT. The encoded protein is CASRTGVSTNEKLFF.

The sample holds many counts of this clonotype. The J gene is TRBJ2-5, the V gene TRBV7-9, with 9 bases aligning to TRBD1. V dropped 5 bases and J dropped 1; count of bases not matched to a gene: 2. The length of the CDR3 is 14 residues. CDR1 SEHNR and CDR2 FQNEAQ come from the germline V gene (reference sequence). This CDR3 is CASSRTGVQETQYF. The CDR3, as DNA: TGTGCCAGCAGCCGGACAGGGGTCCAAGAGACCCAGTACTTC. Using reference TRBV7-9 and TRBJ2-5 for the parts outside the CDR3, the full variable domain is DTGVSQNPRHKITKRGQNVTFRCDPISEHNRLYWYRQTLGQGPEFLTYFQNEAQLEKSRLLSDRFSAERPKGSFSTLEIQRTEQGDSAMYLCASSRTGVQETQYFGPGTRLLVL.

There are many counts of this clonotype. The rearrangement uses TRBV7-3 and TRBJ2-1; D might be TRBD2 (7 bases). The CDR3 length is 14 residues. CDR1 SGHTA and CDR2 FQGTGA come from the germline V gene. Between the trimmed V and J ends, which lost 2 bases and 7 bases, there was a span of 12 bases. The DNA of the CDR3 is TGTGCCAGCAGCTTAGCGGGGGCGCGGAATGAGCAGTTCTTC. Translated, it gives CASSLAGARNEQFF. Full variable domain (rest looked up from reference TRBV7-3 and TRBJ2-1): GAGVSQTPSNKVTEKGKYVELRCDPISGHTALYWYRQSLGQGPEFLIYFQGTGAADDSGLPNDRFFAVRPEGSVSTLKIQRTERGDSAVYLCASSLAGARNEQFFGPGTRLTVL.

Comment on this clonotype: One base away lies a much larger clone, so this may be a sequencing read error. The chain has TRBV18 and TRBJ2-1, with a tentative D call TRBD2 (6 bases). The ends were cut back, 6 bases at V and 6 bases at J, with 21 bases in the middle. The CDR3 is 16 amino acids. CDR1 and CDR2 from the germline V gene are KGHSH and LQKENI. The CDR3, as DNA: TGTGCCAGCTCTTTCTCTACCGGGACTGGCGCCAATGAGCAGTTCTTC. It codes for CASSFSTGTGANEQFF.

This clonotype was detected ten times or more. V is TRBV7-2 and J is TRBJ2-2, with D unclear. There are 15 residues in the CDR3. Germline CDR1 SGHTA, CDR2 FQGNSA. V gave up 5 bases and J gave up 4 bases, with 14 bases separating them. In DNA form, the CDR3 reads TGTGCCAGCAGCCTGCAGCATTCGAGCACCGGGGAGCTGTTTTTT. Its protein product is CASSLQHSSTGELFF.

This clonotype was seen just once. The chain employs TRBV7-2 and TRBJ2-5; D is unresolved. The CDR3 has 14 amino acids. Germline V gene sequence: CDR1 SGHTA, CDR2 FQGNSA. V was trimmed by 5 bases and J by 1 base, leaving 11 bases between them. The CDR3 reads CASSLDGVQETQYF. In DNA, the CDR3 is TGTGCCAGCAGCCTGGATGGGGTCCAAGAGACCCAGTACTTC.

This clonotype was detected a few times. This may arise from a read error, as a much more abundant clone is one base away. The rearrangement joins TRBV5-1 to TRBJ1-4; no definite D call. CDR3 length: 15 amino acids. Germline values: CDR1 SGHRS, CDR2 YFSETQ. The CDR3 is CASSNSGPTNEELFF. The DNA for the CDR3 is TGCGCCAGCAGCAATTCCGGCCCAACTAATGAAGAACTGTTTTTT.

This clonotype was found many times. This chain uses TRBV27 with TRBJ2-7; 9 bases are shared with TRBD2. The V segment lost 3 bases and the J segment 9 bases; nucleotides outside the gene matches: 9. CDR1 and CDR2 (germline): MNHEY, SMNVEV (reference sequence). The CDR3 has 14 residues. The DNA for the CDR3 is TGTGCCAGCAGTTTCCTAGCGGGACCAAAGGCGCAGTACTTC. This codes for CASSFLAGPKAQYF.

As for this clonotype: This may stem from a read error, because a much larger clone lies one nucleotide away. This CDR3 reads CASSSGPSSGNTIYF. The CDR3 coding sequence is TGCGCCAGCAGCTCCGGACCGAGCTCTGGAAACACCATATATTTT. The chain recombines TRBV5-1 with TRBJ1-3; D is ambiguous. The germline V and J ends were trimmed by 3 bases and 0 bases, with 10 bases remaining between them. The CDR3 consists of 15 residues. CDR1 is SGHRS, CDR2 YFSETQ, per germline. Filled out from reference TRBV5-1 and TRBJ1-3, the complete variable domain reads KAGVTQTPRYLIKTRGQQVTLSCSPISGHRSVSWYQQTPGQGLQFLFEYFSETQRNKGNFPGRFSGRQFSNSRSEMNVSTLELGDSALYLCASSSGPSSGNTIYFGEGSWLTVV.

At least ten counts were recorded for this clonotype. This chain connects TRBV20-1 to TRBJ2-1, with 9 bases matching TRBD2. Losses at the gene ends were 7 bases for V and 4 bases for J; bases not matched to a gene: 17. Germline CDR1 is DFQATT and CDR2 is SNEGSKA (reference sequence). CDR3 length: 17 residues. CDR3 coding DNA: TGCAGTGTGCAGCCCCCAGTGGCGGGAGGGCCATACAATGAGCAGTTCTTC. Encoded protein: CSVQPPVAGGPYNEQFF.

This clonotype was counted a single time. A much larger clone is a single base away; this may be a read error. The rearrangement uses TRBV2 and TRBJ1-2; no clear D gene. V was pared by 2 bases and J by 9 bases, with 13 bases between. From germline, CDR1 is SNHLY and CDR2 FYNNEI. This CDR3 comprises 13 residues. The CDR3 sequence is CASSERQVNSYTF. The CDR3 nucleotides read TGTGCCAGCAGTGAACGGCAGGTTAATAGCTACACCTTC.

This clonotype was observed at least ten times. The chain is built from TRBV20-1 and TRBJ2-1; TRBD1 might be the D (6 bases). This CDR3 is 10 amino acids long. V was pared by 5 bases and J by 15 bases, with 14 bases between. Looked up from germline, CDR1 is DFQATT and CDR2 is SNEGSKA (reference sequence). DNA of the CDR3: TGCAGTGCTGGGGCAGGGGATCTGTTCTTC. Protein sequence: CSAGAGDLFF.

This clonotype showed up just a few times. The gene calls are TRBV7-8 and TRBJ2-1; possible D gene TRBD1, 6 bases. V shed 5 bases and J shed 8 bases, with 16 bases lying between them. The V gene's germline CDR1 is SGHVS and CDR2 FQNEAQ. This CDR3 is built from 14 residues. The CDR3 DNA reads as TGTGCCAGCAGCCCACCACAGGGACGAGATGAGCAGTTCTTC. Its protein product is CASSPPQGRDEQFF.

The V call is TRBV6-5, the J call TRBJ2-3; no firm D call. This CDR3 has 11 residues. Germline-derived CDR1 and CDR2 are MNHEY and SVGAGI. Trimming cost V 4 bases and J 6 bases, with 5 bases left between them. The CDR3 loop is CASSLKDTQYF. CDR3 DNA: TGTGCCAGCAGTTTAAAGGATACGCAGTATTTT.

On this clonotype itself: Being one base from a much bigger clone, this may be a read error. The chain uses TRBV5-5 and TRBJ2-7; 8 positions agree with TRBD1. The length of the CDR3 is 14 residues. CDR1 and CDR2 (germline): SGHKS, YYEKEE (reference sequence). The CDR3 DNA sequence: TGTGCCAGCAGCTTTAGGACAGGGAACTACGGGCAGTACTTC. Translation: CASSFRTGNYGQYF.